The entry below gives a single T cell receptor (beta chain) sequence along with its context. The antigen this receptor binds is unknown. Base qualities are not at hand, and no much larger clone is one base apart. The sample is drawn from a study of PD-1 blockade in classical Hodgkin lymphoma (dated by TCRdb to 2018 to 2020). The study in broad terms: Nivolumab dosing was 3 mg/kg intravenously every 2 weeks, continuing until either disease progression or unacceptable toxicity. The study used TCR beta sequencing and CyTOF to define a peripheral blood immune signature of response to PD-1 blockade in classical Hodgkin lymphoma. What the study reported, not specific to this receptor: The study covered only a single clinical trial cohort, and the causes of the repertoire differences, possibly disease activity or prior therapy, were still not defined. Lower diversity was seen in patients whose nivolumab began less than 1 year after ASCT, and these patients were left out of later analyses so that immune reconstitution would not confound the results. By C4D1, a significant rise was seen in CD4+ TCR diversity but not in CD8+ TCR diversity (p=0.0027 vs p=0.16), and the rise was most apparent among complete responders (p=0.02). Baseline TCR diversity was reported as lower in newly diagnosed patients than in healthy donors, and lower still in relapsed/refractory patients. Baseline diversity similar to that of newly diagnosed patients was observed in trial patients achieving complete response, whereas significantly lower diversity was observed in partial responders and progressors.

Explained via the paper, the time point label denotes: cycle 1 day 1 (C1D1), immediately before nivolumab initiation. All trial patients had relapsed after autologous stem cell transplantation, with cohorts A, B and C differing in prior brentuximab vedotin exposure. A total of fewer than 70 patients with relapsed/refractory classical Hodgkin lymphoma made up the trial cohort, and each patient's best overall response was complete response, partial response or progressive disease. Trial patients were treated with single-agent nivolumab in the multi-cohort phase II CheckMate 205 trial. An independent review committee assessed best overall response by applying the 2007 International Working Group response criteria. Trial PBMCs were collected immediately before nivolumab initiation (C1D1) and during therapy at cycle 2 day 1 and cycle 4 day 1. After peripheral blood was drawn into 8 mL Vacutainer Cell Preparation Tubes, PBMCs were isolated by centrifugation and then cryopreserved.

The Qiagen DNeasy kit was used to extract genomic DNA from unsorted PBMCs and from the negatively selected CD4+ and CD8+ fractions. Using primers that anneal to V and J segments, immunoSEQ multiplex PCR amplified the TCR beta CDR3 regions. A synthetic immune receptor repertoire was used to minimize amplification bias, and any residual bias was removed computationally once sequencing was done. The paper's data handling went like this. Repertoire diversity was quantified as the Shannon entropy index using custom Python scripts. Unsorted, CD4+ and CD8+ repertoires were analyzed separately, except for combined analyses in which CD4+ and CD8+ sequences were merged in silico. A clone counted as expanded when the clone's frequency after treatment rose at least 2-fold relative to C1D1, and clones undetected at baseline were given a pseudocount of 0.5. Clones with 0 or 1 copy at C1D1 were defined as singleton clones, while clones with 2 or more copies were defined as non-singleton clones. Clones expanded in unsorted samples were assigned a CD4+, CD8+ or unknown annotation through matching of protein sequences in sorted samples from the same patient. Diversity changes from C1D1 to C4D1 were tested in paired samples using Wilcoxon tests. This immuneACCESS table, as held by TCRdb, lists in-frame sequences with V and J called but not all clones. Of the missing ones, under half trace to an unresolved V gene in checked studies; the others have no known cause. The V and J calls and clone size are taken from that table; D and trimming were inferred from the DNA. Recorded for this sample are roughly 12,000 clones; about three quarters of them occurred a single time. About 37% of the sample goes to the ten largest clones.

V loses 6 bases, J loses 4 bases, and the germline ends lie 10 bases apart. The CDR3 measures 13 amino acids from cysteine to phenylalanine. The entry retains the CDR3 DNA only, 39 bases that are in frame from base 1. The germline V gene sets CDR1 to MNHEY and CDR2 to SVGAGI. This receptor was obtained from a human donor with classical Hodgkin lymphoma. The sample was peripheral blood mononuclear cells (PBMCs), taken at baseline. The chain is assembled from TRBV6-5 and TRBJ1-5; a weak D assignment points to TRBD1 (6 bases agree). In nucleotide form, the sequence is TGTGCCAGCAGACTACAGGGAAATCAGCCCCAGCATTTT. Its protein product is CASRLQGNQPQHF.